The TCR beta chain under discussion was sequenced for a study of T-cell memory formation after mild COVID-19. Background on the study: Largely donor-specific TCR clusters were found.

Via MiXCR, TCRdb re-called the 5' RACE reads, giving one row per CDR3 protein. Here the sample spans a few hundred thousand distinct CDR3 sequences, around 15% being singletons. General study points: The study found contracting CD4+ clones mainly in CM and EM and contracting CD8+ clones in EMRA. CD4+ bias marked clones expanding day 15 to 37, unlike balanced contracting clones.

This clonotype has only a few counts. The antigen is not known. Germline assignment: CDR1 SGHTA and CDR2 FQGNSA. V was pared by 1 base and J by 4 bases, with 3 bases of the junction left unmatched. There are 15 residues in the CDR3. The chain joins TRBV7-2 to TRBJ2-7; 11 positions match TRBD2. The sample consisted of PBMCs or a T cell subset sorted from them (not recorded which). This TCR came from a young man who had mild COVID-19 (a few samples of this study predate the infection). Cell type and time point are not known. CDR3 sequence reads: CASSLELAGAYEQYF. The CDR3 DNA is TGTGCCAGCAGCTTAGAACTAGCGGGGGCGTACGAGCAGTACTTC. Drawing the rest from reference TRBV7-2 and TRBJ2-7, the complete variable domain is GAGVSQSPSNKVTEKGKDVELRCDPISGHTALYWYRQSLGQGLEFLIYFQGNSAPDKSGLPSDRFSAERTGGSVSTLTIQRTQQEDSAVYLCASSLELAGAYEQYFGPGTRLTVT.